This TCR beta chain was captured in a study of blood T cell repertoires in COVID-19. Looking at the study overall: Acute and convalescent COVID-19 samples came from the United States, Italy and Spain.

Clones were sequenced by immunoSEQ multiplex PCR, and TCRdb holds only the in-frame ones, with some missing. The table lists some 40,000 clones, 87% of them singletons. V lost 1 base to trimming and J lost 7 bases, with 13 bases between them. The CDR3 consists of 15 residues. CDR1 and CDR2 from the germline V gene are SEHNR and FQNEAQ (reference sequence). The chain is built from TRBV7-9 and TRBJ1-4; D might be TRBD1 (6 bases). The sample consisted of peripheral blood. The TCR comes from a man aged 55 to 69 with acute or convalescent COVID-19. The CDR3 DNA sequence: TGTGCCAGCAGCTTAGACGGACAGTTCGGTGAAAAACTGTTTTTT. Translated: CASSLDGQFGEKLFF.